The entry below gives a single TCR beta chain sequence along with its context. Its matching antigen is unknown. This specimen comes from a study of beta chain features in type 1 diabetes. Turning to the study itself: Patients and healthy donors were similar in age, gender and cell yields. The samples had 100 million to 140 million sorted cells examined in all. Notes on the study in general: The naive, central memory and Treg TCRB repertoires of patients appeared to be more similar to one another than those of healthy donors. Patients and controls would be equally affected if PCR favored shorter templates. For Type 1 diabetes patients, all four CD4+ subsets carried TCRB CDR3s that were moderately but significantly shorter.

Investigators reverse transcribed all isolated RNA, so they sequenced expressed TCRB transcripts. Some clones are missing from TCRdb's copy, which holds only in-frame ones; the method was immunoSEQ multiplex PCR. The sample has roughly 140,000 clones, about a tenth seen once. Trimming took 5 bases from V and 2 from J; bases not matched to a gene: 4. Germline V CDR1 and CDR2: SGHVS, FQNEAQ. CDR3 length: 15 residues. Material: central memory CD4+ T cells from blood. The sequence came from a man aged 25-40 years with type 1 diabetes. The genes are TRBV7-8 and TRBJ2-1; the match to TRBD1 covers 9 bases. The CDR3 spells CASSGGQGTYNEQFF. CDR3 DNA sequence: TGTGCCAGCAGCGGAGGACAGGGGACCTACAATGAGCAGTTCTTC.